The 18 T cell receptor beta chains below come from one sample, sequenced in a study of shared clonotypes between healthy human individuals. Assay: immunoSEQ multiplex PCR; the TCRdb copy retains only in-frame clones and omits some. The data hold nearly 1,000,000 clones, with 60% to 85% observed a single time. The source material was memory CD4+ T cells sorted from blood. The sample's subset: CD45RA-negative fraction. These TCRs come from a man aged 18-30 years in good health.

The chain couples TRBV10-3 to TRBJ2-1, with a tentative D call TRBD2 (5 bases). V lost 8 bases to trimming and J lost 7 bases, with 9 bases between them. Germline CDR1 ENHRY, CDR2 SYGVKD. The length of the CDR3 is 11 residues. CDR3 loop: CAISTGNEQFF. CDR3 DNA sequence: TGTGCCATCTCTACGGGAAATGAGCAGTTCTTC.

The chain has TRBV7-9 and TRBJ1-1; no reliable D call. Looked up from germline, CDR1 is SEHNR and CDR2 is FQNEAQ (reference sequence). The CDR3 length is 15 residues. V was pared by 3 bases and J by 1 base, with 12 bases between. CDR3 DNA sequence: TGTGCCAGCAGCTTCGATGGGCAGAGGAACACTGAAGCTTTCTTT. This encodes CASSFDGQRNTEAFF.

The rearrangement links TRBV29-1 to TRBJ2-3, with D perhaps TRBD1 or TRBD2 (6 bases each). Germline CDR1 reads SQVTM; CDR2 reads ANQGSEA. The CDR3 contains 13 residues. V was trimmed by 7 bases and J by 6 bases, leaving 17 bases between them. CDR3 amino acids: CSAGATSADTQYF. The CDR3 DNA sequence: TGCAGCGCGGGGGCGACCTCAGCTGATACGCAGTATTTT.

This clone was found a few times. The gene calls are TRBV6-5 and TRBJ2-7; TRBD1 aligns across 7 bases. Germline V CDR1 and CDR2: MNHEY, SVGAGI. Trimming cost V 6 bases and J 7 bases; bases outside gene matches: 6. The length of the CDR3 is 12 residues. CDR3 DNA sequence: TGTGCCAGCAGACAGGGGAAGGGAGAGCAGTACTTC. The encoded protein is CASRQGKGEQYF.

The chain uses TRBV6-5 and TRBJ1-6; D unclear. The CDR3 covers 14 residues. CDR1 and CDR2 (germline): MNHEY, SVGAGI. Trimming pared 2 bases from V and 7 bases from J, leaving 9 bases between. The CDR3: CASSYREANSPLHF. Written as DNA, the CDR3 is TGTGCCAGCAGTTACCGGGAGGCGAATTCACCCCTCCACTTT.

The genes are TRBV18 and TRBJ2-7; 7 bases line up with TRBD2. After removal of 5 bases from V and 4 bases from J, the junction contained 14 bases not matched to a gene. The CDR3 loop spans 16 amino acids. Germline-derived CDR1 and CDR2 are KGHSH and LQKENI. This CDR3 is CASSSSLAAVGYEQYF. In DNA form, the CDR3 reads TGTGCCAGCTCATCCTCCCTAGCGGCCGTGGGGTACGAGCAGTACTTC.

CDR3 sequence: CASSPDTRGGEQFF. As DNA, the CDR3 is TGCGCCAGCAGCCCAGACACCCGCGGAGGTGAGCAGTTCTTC. This chain connects TRBV5-1 to TRBJ2-1; a weak D match, TRBD2 (5 bases). The germline V gene encodes CDR1 SGHRS and CDR2 YFSETQ. V lost 4 bases to trimming and J lost 9 bases, with 17 bases between them. The CDR3 runs to 14 residues.

This rearrangement joins TRBV5-4 to TRBJ2-1; D is possibly TRBD1 (5 bases). Germline V CDR1 and CDR2: SGHNT, YYREEE (reference sequence). CDR3 length: 14 amino acids. Trimming took off 0 bases at V and 5 bases at J, with 9 bases between the two ends. This chain's CDR3 is CASSLEQANNEQFF. CDR3 bases: TGTGCCAGCAGCTTGGAACAGGCCAACAATGAGCAGTTCTTC. The entire variable domain, with the rest obtained from reference TRBV5-4 and TRBJ2-1, is as follows: ETGVTQSPTHLIKTRGQQVTLRCSSQSGHNTVSWYQQALGQGPQFIFQYYREEENGRGNFPPRFSGLQFPNYSSELNVNALELDDSALYLCASSLEQANNEQFFGPGTRLTVL.

This clone was picked up a small number of times. V usage is TRBV6-6 and J usage is TRBJ2-3; D gene ambiguous. CDR1 is MNHNY, CDR2 SVGAGI, per germline (reference sequence). The CDR3 has 12 amino acids. V lost 6 bases and J lost 0, with 4 bases in between. The CDR3 nucleotides are TGTGCCAGCAGGACTAGCACAGATACGCAGTATTTT. Its protein is CASRTSTDTQYF.

This sequence joins TRBV18 and TRBJ1-1; 12 positions agree with TRBD1. J was trimmed by 4 bases and V by 1 base; bases with no gene match: 4. Germline V gene lookup returns CDR1 KGHSH and CDR2 LQKENI. The CDR3 runs 16 residues. The CDR3 DNA sequence: TGTGCCAGCTCACCACTGGGACAGGGGGCCAGCACTGAAGCTTTCTTT. Residues: CASSPLGQGASTEAFF.

The rearrangement joins TRBV9 to TRBJ1-1; TRBD1 might be the D (6 bases). CDR1 and CDR2 (germline): SGDLS, YYNGEE. The CDR3 length is 19 residues. Between the trimmed V and J ends, which lost 0 bases and 2 bases, there was a span of 23 bases. The CDR3 DNA reads as TGTGCCAGCAGCGTAGGACAGGATGGGACCTGGATGAGTAACACTGAAGCTTTCTTT. Translated: CASSVGQDGTWMSNTEAFF.

J is TRBJ2-7 and V is TRBV6-5, with 9 bases that match TRBD1. V was pared by 7 bases and J by 5 bases, with 12 bases of the junction left unmatched. The CDR3 is made up of 15 amino acids. Germline V CDR1 and CDR2: MNHEY, SVGAGI. The CDR3 bases are TGTGCCAGCATCGAAGGGGGGACAGGGTCGAACGAGCAGTACTTC. Its translation: CASIEGGTGSNEQYF.

Ten or more counts support this clone. The rearrangement joins TRBV19 to TRBJ2-2; TRBD1 matches at 8 bases. The CDR3 contains 14 residues. CDR1 LNHDA and CDR2 SQIVND come from the germline V gene (reference sequence). Germline trimming cut 5 bases from V and 6 bases from J; bases unmatched to any gene: 5. Here the CDR3 DNA reads TGTGCCAGTAGTGCCGGACAGGGTCCCGGGGAGCTGTTTTTT. As protein: CASSAGQGPGELFF.

This clone was recorded a few times. Different DNA sequences within this sample yield the same CDR3. V and J are TRBV7-2 and TRBJ1-3, with no clear D. The ends were cut back, 0 bases at V and 4 bases at J, with 7 bases in the middle. CDR1 and CDR2 (germline): SGHTA, FQGNSA. CDR3 length equals 14 residues. In DNA, the CDR3 is TGTGCCAGCAGCTTAGCTGGATTCGGAAACACCATATATTTT. This codes for CASSLAGFGNTIYF.

V usage is TRBV2 and J usage is TRBJ2-7, with 8 bases lining up with TRBD2. The CDR3 spans 14 residues. In germline, CDR1 is SNHLY, CDR2 FYNNEI. V trimming: 7 bases; J trimming: 4 bases; junction bases outside the gene matches: 9. This CDR3 is CASISGLVLYEQYF. The CDR3 region has the DNA TGTGCCAGCATATCGGGACTAGTTTTGTACGAGCAGTACTTC.

The genes are TRBV5-1 and TRBJ2-3; the match to TRBD2 covers 10 bases. This CDR3 has 16 residues. V trimming: 2 bases; J trimming: 0 bases; junction bases outside the gene matches: 3. Per germline, CDR1 SGHRS and CDR2 YFSETQ. The CDR3 DNA reads TGCGCCAGCAGCTTTATAGCGGGGGGTAGCACAGATACGCAGTATTTT. It encodes CASSFIAGGSTDTQYF.

The chain combines TRBV4-3 with TRBJ2-7, with D perhaps TRBD1 (6 bases). From germline, CDR1 is LGHNA and CDR2 YSLEER. The CDR3 is 15 residues long. V was pared by 0 bases and J by 2 bases, with 11 bases between. CDR3 DNA sequence: TGCGCCAGCAGCCAAGATCCCCAGGGGACCTACGAGCAGTACTTC. It encodes CASSQDPQGTYEQYF.

The rearrangement uses TRBV28 and TRBJ1-3; D might be TRBD1 (5 bases). The germline CDR1 and CDR2 sequences are MDHEN and SYDVKM. The V end was cut by 5 bases, the J end by 0 bases, with 17 bases between. The CDR3 contains 17 residues. The CDR3 DNA reads TGTGCCAGCAGTACCTATCGATTGGGGCGCTCTGGAAACACCATATATTTT. This sequence encodes CASSTYRLGRSGNTIYF.